This T cell receptor beta chain was captured by sequencing in a study of OX40 agonist ivuxolimab in advanced cancers. The wider study: Around 40% of patients had received prior checkpoint inhibitor therapy.

With regard to this clone: Its matching antigen is unknown.

Assay: immunoSEQ multiplex PCR; the TCRdb copy retains only in-frame clones and omits some. The table has some 100,000 clones, 85% to 95% seen once. Germline values: CDR1 SEHNR, CDR2 FQNEAQ (reference sequence). V shed 1 base and J shed 6 bases, with 14 bases lying between them. The CDR3 has 15 residues. Peripheral blood came from all dose cohorts at three timepoints. The study, taken as a whole, reports: Among patients with partial responses at 0.1-3.0 mg/kg, clonal expansion was among the lowest.

Source: CD4+ or CD8+ T cells sorted from blood, taken in a trial of the OX40 agonist ivuxolimab. The chain uses TRBV7-9 and TRBJ2-3; D unresolved. The sequence was collected from an adult with an advanced solid tumor such as melanoma, head and neck, liver or kidney cancer. The CDR3 DNA is TGTGCCAGCAGCTTAGGGGCTAGGTCTGGGGATACGCAGTATTTT. This encodes CASSLGARSGDTQYF.